This T cell receptor (beta chain) was identified in a study of tumor-infiltrating lymphocytes in glioblastoma multiforme (dated by TCRdb to about 2017). Context from the whole study: Whether intratumoral genomic heterogeneity fosters TIL diversity was tested through joint investigation of somatic mutations, TIL diversity and immune response activity. Summary of the overall study and its limitations: RNA-based TCR sequencing may distort clone frequencies because T cells carry unequal numbers of TCR transcripts. Generalizability was limited because only one glioblastoma patient was included in the TCR and somatic mutation analysis. T cells were not sorted into functional subsets, which the authors noted as a future improvement.

The germline V gene encodes CDR1 ENHRY and CDR2 SYGVKD. V loses 6 bases of germline sequence and J loses 1 base, and the interval between the two ends is 10 bases. The CDR3 spans 13 residues, from the cysteine through the phenylalanine. Just the 39-base CDR3 DNA is kept, in frame starting at base 1. The AllPrep DNA/RNA mini kit was used to purify genomic DNA and total RNA at the same time from each of the 9 to 11 tumor samples. All RNA had OD 260/280 ratios above 1.9 and RNA integrity numbers above 6.5. TCRB libraries were built from RNA via three nested multiplex PCR rounds using a modified ARM-PCR protocol with multiple V-beta primers and a C-beta primer. TCRB-specific cDNA was synthesized from 0.5 ug total RNA with ProtoScript II Reverse Transcriptase and a C-beta primer. For the TCRB libraries, no unique molecular identifiers were described. In the third PCR, barcodes and adapters were added over around 25 cycles with Deep VentR (exo-) polymerase, and the 250-500 bp bands were then gel purified. TCRB libraries were sequenced on an Illumina HiSeq 2500 with 250 bp paired-end reads. As for how the authors treated the data: Reads were cleaned with Trimmomatic, merged with FLASH, assigned V, D and J segments with MiGEC, and analyzed with VDJtools. VDJtools was used to calculate the Shannon-Wiener diversity index, which quantified repertoire diversity. Using fastp at Q25 and MiXCR, TCRdb reprocessed the public reads and kept productive beta chains. Identical CDR3 protein sequences are pooled into one entry, listed with their most common genes and DNA. TCRdb's processing, not the authors', yielded these V and J calls. For this sample the table gives some 10,000 distinct CDR3 sequences, of which 55% to 80% were detected only once. Of the sample, 29% is held by the ten largest clones.

A remark on this clonotype: This clone's antigen is unknown. Nothing much larger sits one base from this clone, and base qualities are not available.

The V gene is TRBV10-3 and the J gene is TRBJ2-7; the D gene remains uncertain. This TCR was sampled from a male donor with glioblastoma. The sequenced sample consisted of brain tumor tissue. The CDR3 protein sequence reads: CAIRPGESYEQYF. DNA sequence: TGTGCCATCAGACCTGGCGAATCCTACGAGCAGTACTTC.